This T cell receptor (beta chain) was retrieved from a study of blood T cells in healthy people across ages. Study-level findings and limits: When one million T cells were used, diversity estimates were thought to be underestimates. Fewer expanded clones and more diversity marked long-lived versus aged donors.

Donors each provided ten milliliters of peripheral blood. Germline CDR1 reads SQVTM; CDR2 reads ANQGSEA. V lost 2 bases to trimming and J lost 7 bases, with 24 bases between them. The CDR3 has 16 amino acids. The use of a sample-barcoded 5' primer and a J-beta primer mix characterized a second PCR of roughly 7 to 11 cycles. One entry per CDR3 protein, called by TCRdb with MiXCR from the 5' RACE reads. The sample holds around 800,000 distinct CDR3 sequences, around 43% seen once. Details on this clonotype: Its antigen is as yet unknown.

Sequencing input: blood. The rearrangement uses TRBV29-1 and TRBJ2-7; D may match TRBD1 or TRBD2 (6 bases each). The sequence was collected from a man in his 60s in good health. In nucleotides, the CDR3 is TGCAGCGTTGAAATCGGAGGGGGGCCTAACTACAATGAGCAGTACTTC. Protein: CSVEIGGGPNYNEQYF.